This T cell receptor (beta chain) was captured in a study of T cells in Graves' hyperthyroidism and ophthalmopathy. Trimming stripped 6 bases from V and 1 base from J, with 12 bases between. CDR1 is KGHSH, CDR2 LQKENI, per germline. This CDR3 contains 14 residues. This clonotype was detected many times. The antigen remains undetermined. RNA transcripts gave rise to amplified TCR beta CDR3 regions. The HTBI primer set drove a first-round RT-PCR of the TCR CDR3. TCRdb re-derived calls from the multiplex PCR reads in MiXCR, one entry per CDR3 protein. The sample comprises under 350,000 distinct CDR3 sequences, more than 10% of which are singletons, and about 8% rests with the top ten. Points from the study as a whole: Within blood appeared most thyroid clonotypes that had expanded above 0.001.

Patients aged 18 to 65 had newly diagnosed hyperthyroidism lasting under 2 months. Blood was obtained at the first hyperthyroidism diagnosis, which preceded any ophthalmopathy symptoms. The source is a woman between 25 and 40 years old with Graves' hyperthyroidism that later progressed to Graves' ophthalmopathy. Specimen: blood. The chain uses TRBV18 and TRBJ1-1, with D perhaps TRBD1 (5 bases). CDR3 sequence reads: CASSPREGNTEAFF. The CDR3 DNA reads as TGTGCCAGCTCCCCCAGGGAAGGGAACACTGAAGCTTTCTTT. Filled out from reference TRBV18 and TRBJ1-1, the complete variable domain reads NAGVMQNPRHLVRRRGQEARLRCSPMKGHSHVYWYRQLPEEGLKFMVYLQKENIIDESGMPKERFSAEFPKEGPSILRIQQVVRGDSAAYFCASSPREGNTEAFFGQGTRLTVV.